This T cell receptor beta chain was recorded in a study of CD4 T cells in relation to SARS-CoV-2 and coronaviruses. This CDR3 has 13 residues. Germline V gene sequence: CDR1 SGHAT, CDR2 FQNNGV. With 6 bases removed from V and 2 bases from J, the gap between germline ends came to 10 bases. This table comes from immunoSEQ multiplex PCR, and its TCRdb copy is limited to in-frame clones, with some not included. This sample has about 22,000 clones, with around 72% found just once. A note on this clone: Its specificity is not known.

Unexposed donor CD4+ T cells date from 2011-2018, before the COVID-19 pandemic. Isolation of CD4+ T cells took place after about 9 days in culture. Approximately 2 million PBMCs per well were cultured with around 10 IU/ml IL-2. Sample: CD4+ T cells from PBMCs, cultured in vitro. The TCR originated in a human donor in good health. The rearrangement joins TRBV11-2 to TRBJ2-5; D not certain. The CDR3 sequence: CASSSDFQETQYF. Written as DNA, the CDR3 is TGTGCCAGCAGTTCCGATTTTCAAGAGACCCAGTACTTC.